Detailed here is one TCR beta chain. Its antigen is still unknown. No much larger clonotype is one base removed from it; base qualities were not supplied. The collaborating institutions used their own protocols to collect whole blood in K2EDTA tubes. For TCRbeta analysis, collaborators shipped samples in one of three forms: frozen whole blood, isolated PBMCs, or DNA extracted from either of those sample types. The sample comes from a study of blood T cell repertoires in COVID-19 (dated by TCRdb to the early 2020s). Looking at the study overall: Samples from collaborators originated in the United States, Italy and Spain and spanned both the acute and convalescent phases of COVID-19. The repertoires were made available in a free public database intended to serve as a resource for research on the immune response to SARS-CoV-2. The samples were drawn from the first 160 participants of the ongoing ImmuneRACE study and from about 1,200 subjects provided by 6 global collaborators. Where HLA class I and class II types were available, the types were taken from metadata supplied by the sample provider, not from assay-based typing. A de-identified subject ID, COVID-19 status, age in years and sex were almost always included in the sample metadata. The prospective study material was composed of cDNA or gDNA derived from T cells, B-cell-depleted T cells, or PBMCs. Subjects who had been exposed to COVID-19, were actively infected with it, or had recovered from it provided the deeply sampled blood TCRbeta repertoires that made up the dataset. Overall study results and their limits: How much clinical and demographic metadata was included differed by source and by participant, and the metadata was provided uncurated.

TCRbeta CDR3 regions were amplified from genomic DNA by means of the immunoSEQ Assay, a bias-controlled multiplex PCR. The paper's data handling went like this. Within the assay, amplification of reference gene primers was used to estimate how many nucleated cells each sample contained. To quantify the absolute abundance of each unique TCRbeta CDR3 rearrangement, sequence reads were collapsed and filtered. For each sample, productive Simpson clonality was calculated by taking the square root of Simpson's diversity index across productive rearrangements. TCRdb stores this immuneACCESS table with in-frame sequences only. Part of the clones is absent; in the studies checked, under half of the shortfall reflects unresolved V genes, and no reason is known for the rest. That table supplies the V and J calls and clone size; D and trimming were determined from the DNA. The sample profile shows over 95,000 clones; roughly 89% of them were found once. The ten largest clones add up to 2% of the sample.

Trimming takes 1 base off V and 5 bases off J; junction bases not matched to a gene: 8. Taken from the germline V gene, the CDR1 and CDR2 loops are SGHAT and FQNNGV. The CDR3 runs 16 amino acids, cysteine and phenylalanine included. Only the CDR3 part of the read is kept: 48 bases, read in frame from the first base. The sequence was obtained from a man aged 70 or older with active or convalescent COVID-19. Sequenced material: peripheral blood. The chain employs TRBV11-2 and TRBJ1-1; 9 bases in the middle match TRBD1. The nucleotide sequence reads as follows: TGTGCCAGCAGCTTAGGGTCGGGACAGGGTGGGACTGAAGCTTTCTTT. Translated, this gives CASSLGSGQGGTEAFF.